These 20 T cell receptor beta chains came from one sample sequenced in a study of technical replicates of blood from a handful of donors. The assay was immunoSEQ multiplex PCR, and TCRdb's table has in-frame clones only and misses some. The profile shows 55,000 to 70,000 clones, 86% of them singletons. The sequenced sample consisted of PBMCs. Receptor source: a human donor in good health. Some clones in this sample may be carry-over from other donors' samples.

The chain combines TRBV6-5 with TRBJ2-5; D is possibly TRBD1 (6 bases). The germline V and J ends were trimmed by 5 bases and 5 bases, with 18 bases remaining between them. CDR1 MNHEY and CDR2 SVGAGI come from the germline V gene. The CDR3 consists of 15 residues. Written as DNA, the CDR3 is TGTGCCAGCAGTCACCCACAGGGTTACCCCGAGACCCAGTACTTC. Its translation: CASSHPQGYPETQYF.

The rearrangement uses TRBV9 and TRBJ1-2; D unresolved. The V gene lost 0 bases and the J gene lost 4 bases, with 10 bases spanning the gap. Germline CDR1 reads SGDLS; CDR2 reads YYNGEE. The CDR3 loop spans 14 amino acids. The CDR3 here is CASSVDSGGYGYTF. The CDR3 DNA follows: TGTGCCAGCAGCGTAGATTCAGGAGGCTATGGCTACACCTTC.

The genes are TRBV21-1 and TRBJ2-5; TRBD2, as called in the table, went unchecked against the DNA. TRBV21-1 is a documented pseudogene. The CDR3 runs 16 residues. CDR3 in amino acids: CASSFTLAGGEETQYF. Here the CDR3 DNA reads TGTGCCAGCAGCTTTACACTAGCGGGAGGTGAAGAGACCCAGTACTTC.

The chain is built from TRBV18 and TRBJ1-2; tentatively, D is TRBD1 (6 bases). V was cut by 3 bases and J by 0 bases, with 11 bases left in between. The length of the CDR3 is 15 residues. Germline V CDR1 and CDR2: KGHSH, LQKENI. DNA of the CDR3: TGTGCCAGCTCACCCTCAGGGGAGCCTAACTATGGCTACACCTTC. Residues: CASSPSGEPNYGYTF. Using reference TRBV18 and TRBJ1-2 for the parts outside the CDR3, the full variable domain is NAGVMQNPRHLVRRRGQEARLRCSPMKGHSHVYWYRQLPEEGLKFMVYLQKENIIDESGMPKERFSAEFPKEGPSILRIQQVVRGDSAAYFCASSPSGEPNYGYTFGSGTRLTVV.

The chain uses TRBV19 and TRBJ2-2, with 7 positions matching TRBD2. The CDR3 runs 15 residues. Germline CDR1 reads LNHDA; CDR2 reads SQIVND (reference sequence). V shed 4 bases and J 2 bases; nucleotides not matched to a gene: 4. Here the CDR3 DNA reads TGTGCCAGTAGTAGGGGGGGGAAAAACACCGGGGAGCTGTTTTTT. This translates into CASSRGGKNTGELFF.

The chain carries TRBV4-3 and TRBJ2-1, with 10 bases lining up with TRBD2. This CDR3 spans 16 amino acids. In germline, CDR1 is LGHNA, CDR2 YSLEER. With V trimmed by 3 bases and J by 4 bases, 6 bases remained unmatched. CDR3 sequence (DNA): TGCGCCAGCAGCCAGTATGCAGCGGGAGGGTACAATGAGCAGTTCTTC. Residues: CASSQYAAGGYNEQFF.

The CDR3 region is CASSATTGYGNYGYTF. The CDR3 DNA is TGCGCCAGCAGCGCGACGACAGGGTATGGGAACTATGGCTACACCTTC. This chain uses TRBV5-1 with TRBJ1-2, with 7 bases that match TRBD1. V was pared by 4 bases and J by 2 bases, with 11 bases of the junction left unmatched. The length of the CDR3 is 16 residues. Germline V lookup: CDR1 SGHRS, CDR2 YFSETQ.

This rearrangement joins TRBV9 to TRBJ2-1; D is possibly TRBD1 (5 bases). Trimming cost V 0 bases and J 8 bases, with 21 bases left between them. CDR1 is SGDLS and CDR2 is YYNGEE in the germline V gene. This CDR3 is built from 17 residues. CDR3 in amino acids: CASSVGGSIALQDEQFF. The CDR3 DNA reads as TGTGCCAGCAGCGTAGGGGGTAGTATCGCCTTACAGGATGAGCAGTTCTTC. Looking up the rest from reference TRBV9 and TRBJ2-1 gives the full variable domain: DSGVTQTPKHLITATGQRVTLRCSPRSGDLSVYWYQQSLDQGLQFLIQYYNGEERAKGNILERFSAQQFPDLHSELNLSSLELGDSALYFCASSVGGSIALQDEQFFGPGTRLTVL.

The V call is TRBV11-3, the J call TRBJ1-1; 8 bases map to TRBD1. The CDR3 is made up of 16 amino acids. Germline-derived CDR1 and CDR2 are SGHNT and YENEEA. The trim removed 1 base at V and 1 base at J, leaving 5 bases unmatched. The CDR3: CASSLAGRGQNTEAFF. In DNA form, the CDR3 reads TGTGCCAGCAGCTTAGCGGGCAGGGGGCAGAACACTGAAGCTTTCTTT.

The chain links TRBV25-1 to TRBJ2-7, with 7 nucleotides matching TRBD2. Unmatched junction bases numbered 0, after V lost 4 bases and J lost 6 bases. Germline V gives CDR1 MGHDK, CDR2 SYGVNS. The length of the CDR3 is 11 residues. The DNA of the CDR3 is TGTGCCAGCAGTGGCGGGAGCGAGCAGTACTTC. It encodes CASSGGSEQYF.

This rearrangement joins TRBV14 to TRBJ1-5, with D possibly being TRBD1 (5 bases). Trimming shortened V by 1 base and J by 5 bases, and 9 bases separated the two germline ends. The CDR3 has 14 residues. Germline V gene sequence: CDR1 SGHDN, CDR2 FVKESK. The chain's CDR3 is CASSQGGNHQPQHF. The CDR3 nucleotides read TGTGCCAGCAGCCAAGGGGGCAACCATCAGCCCCAGCATTTT.

This chain connects TRBV18 to TRBJ1-2; D gene unclear. The CDR3 is 13 amino acids. V was cut by 2 bases and J by 2 bases, with 6 bases left in between. Germline V gene sequence: CDR1 KGHSH, CDR2 LQKENI. The CDR3 loop is CASSPSQNYGYTF. The DNA for the CDR3 is TGTGCCAGCTCACCATCACAGAACTATGGCTACACCTTC.

Only a few counts were recorded for this clone. Other DNA sequences in the sample encode the same CDR3. V usage is TRBV18 and J usage is TRBJ1-1, with 7 bases aligning to TRBD1. The V gene end was trimmed by 1 base and the J gene end by 5 bases; junction bases not matched to a gene: 1. Germline CDR1 KGHSH, CDR2 LQKENI. This CDR3 spans 13 amino acids. The CDR3 loop reads CASSPLRGTEAFF. DNA of the CDR3: TGTGCCAGCTCACCACTCAGGGGGACTGAAGCTTTCTTT.

The chain couples TRBV15 to TRBJ1-2; D gene unclear. Germline lookup yields CDR1 LNHNV and CDR2 YYDKDF (reference sequence). This CDR3 is 13 amino acids long. Trimming left V 1 base short and J 8 bases short, with 11 bases between. In DNA form, the CDR3 reads TGTGCCACCAGCAGAGTTGACTCTTGGGGCTACACCTTC. This sequence encodes CATSRVDSWGYTF. Variable domain in full (rest from reference TRBV15 and TRBJ1-2): DAMVIQNPRYQVTQFGKPVTLSCSQTLNHNVMYWYQQKSSQAPKLLFHYYDKDFNNEADTPDNFQSRRPNTSFCFLDIRSPGLGDTAMYLCATSRVDSWGYTFGSGTRLTVV.

J is TRBJ1-2 and V is TRBV5-1, with 7 bases matching TRBD1. Unmatched junction bases numbered 12, after V lost 4 bases and J lost 6 bases. Per germline, CDR1 SGHRS and CDR2 YFSETQ. The CDR3 length is 15 residues. CDR3 in DNA: TGCGCCAGCAGCGCGAGACAGGGAACCCCTGATGGCTACACCTTC. This codes for CASSARQGTPDGYTF. Looking up the rest from reference TRBV5-1 and TRBJ1-2 gives the full variable domain: KAGVTQTPRYLIKTRGQQVTLSCSPISGHRSVSWYQQTPGQGLQFLFEYFSETQRNKGNFPGRFSGRQFSNSRSEMNVSTLELGDSALYLCASSARQGTPDGYTFGSGTRLTVV.

This clone was seen many times. This CDR3 is also generated by other DNA sequences in the sample. The chain is built from TRBV5-1 and TRBJ2-1; 9 bases line up with TRBD2. This CDR3 region has 14 residues. With 4 bases clipped from V and 3 bases from J, the junction kept 2 bases outside the gene matches. The germline V gene has CDR1 SGHRS and CDR2 YFSETQ. The CDR3 loop is CASSGSGGYNEQFF. The CDR3 DNA reads TGCGCCAGCAGCGGTAGCGGGGGCTACAATGAGCAGTTCTTC.

The chain has TRBV5-4 and TRBJ2-1; a possible D gene is TRBD2 (5 bases). Germline V lookup: CDR1 SGHNT, CDR2 YYREEE (reference sequence). The V end lost 3 bases, the J end lost 0 bases, and 10 bases lay between the germline ends. The CDR3 is 15 residues long. DNA for the CDR3: TGTGCCAGCAGCTGGCGGGTCGGCTCCTACAATGAGCAGTTCTTC. Translated, it gives CASSWRVGSYNEQFF.

The chain combines TRBV6-4 with TRBJ1-5, with TRBD1 as a possible D gene (5 bases). The CDR3 is made up of 14 amino acids. The germline gives CDR1 MRHNA, CDR2 SNTAGT. The V gene lost 3 bases and the J gene lost 6 bases, with 12 bases spanning the gap. This CDR3 is CASSEQEGAQPQHF. CDR3 DNA sequence: TGTGCCAGCAGTGAACAGGAAGGCGCTCAGCCCCAGCATTTT.

The chain is built from TRBV5-1 and TRBJ1-2; 8 nucleotides match TRBD1. V dropped 4 bases and J dropped 8; count of bases not matched to a gene: 7. The CDR3 consists of 13 residues. CDR1 and CDR2 (germline): SGHRS, YFSETQ. In DNA form, the CDR3 reads TGCGCCAGCAGCAAGGACAGGGAATACGGCTACACCTTC. Amino acid sequence: CASSKDREYGYTF.

The table lists this clone with a count of one. The CDR3 DNA reads as TGTGCCATCAGTGCCCGGGGGGACGACGAGCAGTACTTC. Its protein is CAISARGDDEQYF. This chain uses TRBV10-3 with TRBJ2-7; 7 nucleotides align to TRBD2. The CDR3 loop spans 13 amino acids. Germline-derived CDR1 and CDR2 are ENHRY and SYGVKD. The V segment lost 4 bases and the J segment 5 bases; nucleotides outside the gene matches: 5.